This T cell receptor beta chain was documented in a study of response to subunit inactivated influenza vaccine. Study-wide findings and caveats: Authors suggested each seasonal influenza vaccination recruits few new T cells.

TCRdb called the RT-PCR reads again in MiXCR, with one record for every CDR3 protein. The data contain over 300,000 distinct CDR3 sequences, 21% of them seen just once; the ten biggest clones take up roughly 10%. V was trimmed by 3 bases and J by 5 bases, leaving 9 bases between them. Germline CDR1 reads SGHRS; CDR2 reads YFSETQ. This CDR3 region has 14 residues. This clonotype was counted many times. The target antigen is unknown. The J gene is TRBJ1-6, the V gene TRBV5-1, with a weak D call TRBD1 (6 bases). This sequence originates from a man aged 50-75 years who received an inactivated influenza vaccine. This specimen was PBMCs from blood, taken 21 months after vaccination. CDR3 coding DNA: TGCGCCAGCAGCTGGGGACAAGATAATTCACCCCTCCACTTT. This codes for CASSWGQDNSPLHF.